Listed below are T cell receptor beta chains from one sample, sequenced in a study of T-cell memory formation after mild COVID-19. TCRdb reanalysed the 5' RACE reads using MiXCR and keeps one entry per CDR3 protein. The sample yields roughly 300,000 distinct CDR3 sequences, around 8% seen once. Sequenced material: PBMCs or a T cell subset sorted from them (not recorded which). These receptors originate from a man aged 18 to 35 who had mild COVID-19 (a few samples of this study predate the infection). Cell type and time point are not known. Both conserved end residues are part of each CDR3. A D gene is named only where the DNA matches it firmly. Clone size appears in some rows only: once, few, many, or a class for an expanded clone.

v_call: TRBV4-1
j_call: TRBJ2-5
d_call: TRBD1
clone_size: many
cdr3_nt: TGCGCCAGCAGCCAAGAGGGGACAGGGGTCGGGGAGACCCAGTACTTC
cdr3_aa: CASSQEGTGVGETQYF

v_call: TRBV2
j_call: TRBJ1-6
d_call: .
clone_size: few
cdr3_nt: TGTGCCAGCAGTGAAAGTAATAGGAATTCACCCCTCCACTTT
cdr3_aa: CASSESNRNSPLHF

v_call: TRBV3-1
j_call: TRBJ1-1
d_call: .
clone_size: few
cdr3_nt: TGTGCCAGCAGGTTAGACTTGACAGAGAACACTGAAGCTTTCTTT
cdr3_aa: CASRLDLTENTEAFF

v_call: TRBV6-1
j_call: TRBJ1-1
d_call: TRBD1
clone_size: few
cdr3_nt: TGTGCCAGCAGGACAGGGGCGGGCACTGAAGCTTTCTTT
cdr3_aa: CASRTGAGTEAFF

v_call: TRBV5-1
j_call: TRBJ1-2
d_call: .
clone_size: many
cdr3_nt: TGCGCCAGCAGCTTGGGGACCCCCGAGGGGGGCTACACCTTC
cdr3_aa: CASSLGTPEGGYTF

v_call: TRBV7-9
j_call: TRBJ2-1
d_call: .
clone_size: few
cdr3_nt: TGTGCCAGCTTCATCGCTACAGGGAAATTTCGCAATGAGCAGTTCTTC
cdr3_aa: CASFIATGKFRNEQFF

v_call: TRBV27
j_call: TRBJ2-7
d_call: TRBD1
clone_size: .
cdr3_nt: TGTGCCAGCACCCCAGGACAGGGGATAGGGGTGCAGTACTTC
cdr3_aa: CASTPGQGIGVQYF

v_call: TRBV7-6
j_call: TRBJ1-1
d_call: .
clone_size: few
cdr3_nt: TGTGCCAGCAGCTTAGGGCAGCAGACTGAAGCTTTCTTT
cdr3_aa: CASSLGQQTEAFF

v_call: TRBV4-3
j_call: TRBJ1-1
d_call: .
clone_size: few
cdr3_nt: TGCGCCAGCAGCCATCCGGACAGACACACTGAAGCTTTCTTT
cdr3_aa: CASSHPDRHTEAFF

v_call: TRBV13
j_call: TRBJ2-1
d_call: .
clone_size: many
cdr3_nt: TGTGCCAGCAGCTTAGGGCAGGGGAGGTACAATGAGCAGTTCTTC
cdr3_aa: CASSLGQGRYNEQFF

v_call: TRBV10-3
j_call: TRBJ2-7
d_call: .
clone_size: many
cdr3_nt: TGTGCCATCAGCCCTCAACAGGGCCCTCGCCCCTACGAGCAGTACTTC
cdr3_aa: CAISPQQGPRPYEQYF

v_call: TRBV12-3/TRBV12-4
j_call: TRBJ2-7
d_call: .
clone_size: .
cdr3_nt: TGTGCCAGCAGGCCAACCCCGGGGGCAGGGGGAGTCTACGAGCAGTACTTC
cdr3_aa: CASRPTPGAGGVYEQYF

v_call: TRBV5-1
j_call: TRBJ1-1
d_call: TRBD1
clone_size: few
cdr3_nt: TGCGCCAGCAGCAACACAGGGGAGAACACTGAAGCTTTCTTT
cdr3_aa: CASSNTGENTEAFF

v_call: TRBV4-3
j_call: TRBJ2-1
d_call: .
clone_size: many
cdr3_nt: TGCGCCAGCAGCCAAGAGGGGGCGTCCTACAATGAGCAGTTCTTC
cdr3_aa: CASSQEGASYNEQFF

v_call: TRBV6-2/TRBV6-3
j_call: TRBJ2-5
d_call: .
clone_size: .
cdr3_nt: TGTGCCAGCAGTTACCGGCTACCGTACCAAGAGACCCAGTACTTC
cdr3_aa: CASSYRLPYQETQYF

v_call: TRBV19
j_call: TRBJ1-1
d_call: .
clone_size: few
cdr3_nt: TGTGCCAGTAGTCCACGGACGGAGAACACTGAAGCTTTCTTT
cdr3_aa: CASSPRTENTEAFF

v_call: TRBV15
j_call: TRBJ1-1
d_call: .
clone_size: many
cdr3_nt: TGTGCCACCAGCAGAGCACGGGCGAACACTGAAGCTTTCTTT
cdr3_aa: CATSRARANTEAFF

v_call: TRBV6-5
j_call: TRBJ2-5
d_call: .
clone_size: many
cdr3_nt: TGTGCCAGCGGACACGGGAGAAGGTACCAAGAGACCCAGTACTTC
cdr3_aa: CASGHGRRYQETQYF

v_call: TRBV4-1
j_call: TRBJ2-3
d_call: .
clone_size: .
cdr3_nt: TGCGCCAGCAGCCGCGATCTCGCCCAGTTGAGGGGACCAGATACGCAGTATTTT
cdr3_aa: CASSRDLAQLRGPDTQYF

v_call: TRBV6-5
j_call: TRBJ1-2
d_call: TRBD1
clone_size: .
cdr3_nt: TGTGCCAGCAGTTACTCAGGACAGGGCTTCCTAGGCTACACCTTC
cdr3_aa: CASSYSGQGFLGYTF

v_call: TRBV6-5
j_call: TRBJ2-2
d_call: .
clone_size: .
cdr3_nt: TGTGCCAGCAGTTACTCGTCAGGGTTCACCGGGGAGCTGTTTTTT
cdr3_aa: CASSYSSGFTGELFF

v_call: TRBV12-5
j_call: TRBJ1-1
d_call: TRBD1
clone_size: .
cdr3_nt: TGTGCTAGCACTAGGACAGGCTTGATTAACACTGAAGCTTTCTTT
cdr3_aa: CASTRTGLINTEAFF

v_call: TRBV4-3
j_call: TRBJ2-2
d_call: TRBD1
clone_size: few
cdr3_nt: TGCGCCAGCAGCCAAGATTTTCTTAGGGGGCGTCACACCGGGGAGCTGTTTTTT
cdr3_aa: CASSQDFLRGRHTGELFF

v_call: TRBV12-3/TRBV12-4
j_call: TRBJ1-2
d_call: .
clone_size: .
cdr3_nt: TGTGCCAGCAGTCCTAGCGAGACACTTTTCTATGGCTACACCTTC
cdr3_aa: CASSPSETLFYGYTF

v_call: TRBV5-5
j_call: TRBJ2-3
d_call: TRBD2
clone_size: many
cdr3_nt: TGTGCCAGCAGCTCCCTAATAGCGGGGGGGACAGATACGCAGTATTTT
cdr3_aa: CASSSLIAGGTDTQYF

v_call: TRBV6-5
j_call: TRBJ1-2
d_call: .
clone_size: .
cdr3_nt: TGTGCCAGCAGCTCAACCCGAGCATTTAGTCCGAATGGCTACACCTTC
cdr3_aa: CASSSTRAFSPNGYTF

v_call: TRBV12-3/TRBV12-4
j_call: TRBJ1-1
d_call: .
clone_size: few
cdr3_nt: TGTGCCAGCAGCCGTCCGGACGGGTCGAACACTGAAGCTTTCTTT
cdr3_aa: CASSRPDGSNTEAFF

v_call: TRBV7-9
j_call: TRBJ1-5
d_call: .
clone_size: .
cdr3_nt: TGTGCCAGCAGCCTCGGGGCAGCTAATCAGCCCCAGCATTTT
cdr3_aa: CASSLGAANQPQHF

v_call: TRBV6-5
j_call: TRBJ1-1
d_call: TRBD1
clone_size: .
cdr3_nt: TGTGCCAGCAGGGTATACGGGACAGCGAACACTGAAGCTTTCTTT
cdr3_aa: CASRVYGTANTEAFF

v_call: TRBV7-2
j_call: TRBJ1-4
d_call: .
clone_size: many
cdr3_nt: TGTGCCAGCAGCTTAATGGGAGGGGATGAAAAACTGTTTTTT
cdr3_aa: CASSLMGGDEKLFF

v_call: TRBV6-6
j_call: TRBJ2-5
d_call: .
clone_size: .
cdr3_nt: TGTGCCAGCACACTTTCCCACGAGACCCAGTACTTC
cdr3_aa: CASTLSHETQYF

v_call: TRBV4-3
j_call: TRBJ2-3
d_call: TRBD2
clone_size: few
cdr3_nt: TGCGCCAGCAGCCAAGATAGGGTTTACGGGGGGGCATCTTATACGCAGTATTTT
cdr3_aa: CASSQDRVYGGASYTQYF

v_call: TRBV7-2
j_call: TRBJ2-3
d_call: .
clone_size: few
cdr3_nt: TGTGCCAGCAGCCCATTGGGTAGCGGCTTCACAGATACGCAGTATTTT
cdr3_aa: CASSPLGSGFTDTQYF

v_call: TRBV4-3
j_call: TRBJ1-6
d_call: TRBD1
clone_size: few
cdr3_nt: TGCGCCAGCAGCCAAGGCCGACCGGGACAGGGTTTTTCACCCCTCCACTTT
cdr3_aa: CASSQGRPGQGFSPLHF

v_call: TRBV9
j_call: TRBJ1-4
d_call: .
clone_size: .
cdr3_nt: TGTGCCAGCAGCGTCGAGGGGACGACTAATGAAAAACTGTTTTTT
cdr3_aa: CASSVEGTTNEKLFF

v_call: TRBV7-2
j_call: TRBJ1-2
d_call: .
clone_size: many
cdr3_nt: TGTGCCAGCAGCTTACGGGGGGCTGGCTATGGCTACACCTTC
cdr3_aa: CASSLRGAGYGYTF

v_call: TRBV3-1
j_call: TRBJ1-2
d_call: .
clone_size: .
cdr3_nt: TGTGCCAGCAGCCAACCGGGACACAACTATGGCTACACCTTC
cdr3_aa: CASSQPGHNYGYTF

v_call: TRBV10-1
j_call: TRBJ2-1
d_call: .
clone_size: few
cdr3_nt: TGCGCCAGCAGCCCGAGCGAGTACAGCAATGAGCAGTTCTTC
cdr3_aa: CASSPSEYSNEQFF

v_call: TRBV4-1
j_call: TRBJ2-2
d_call: .
clone_size: few
cdr3_nt: TGCGCCATCGGCAATAAGGGCGGGGAGCTGTTTTTT
cdr3_aa: CAIGNKGGELFF

v_call: TRBV5-1
j_call: TRBJ2-1
d_call: TRBD2
clone_size: many
cdr3_nt: TGCGCCAGCAGCTTGGATAGCGGGGGCTCCTACAATGAGCAGTTCTTC
cdr3_aa: CASSLDSGGSYNEQFF

v_call: TRBV5-6
j_call: TRBJ2-7
d_call: TRBD1
clone_size: few
cdr3_nt: TGTGCCAGCAGTCGGACAGGGGGTATTATATCCTACGAGCAGTACTTC
cdr3_aa: CASSRTGGIISYEQYF

v_call: TRBV6-2/TRBV6-3
j_call: TRBJ2-3
d_call: TRBD1
clone_size: few
cdr3_nt: TGTGCCAGCAGCCAACTTTTAACTCGGGACAGGGCCGATACGCAGTATTTT
cdr3_aa: CASSQLLTRDRADTQYF

v_call: TRBV20-1
j_call: TRBJ2-5
d_call: .
clone_size: few
cdr3_nt: TGCAGTGCCTGGGACCCGCGAGGGGCAGAGACCCAGTACTTC
cdr3_aa: CSAWDPRGAETQYF

v_call: TRBV10-3
j_call: TRBJ2-6
d_call: TRBD2
clone_size: .
cdr3_nt: TGTGCCATCCGGCGGGGGGAGTCTGGGGCCAACGTCCTGACTTTC
cdr3_aa: CAIRRGESGANVLTF

v_call: TRBV9
j_call: TRBJ2-3
d_call: .
clone_size: many
cdr3_nt: TGTGCCAGCAGCGTAGTAGCAGATACGCAGTATTTT
cdr3_aa: CASSVVADTQYF

v_call: TRBV6-5
j_call: TRBJ2-1
d_call: .
clone_size: .
cdr3_nt: TGTGCCAGCAGTTACTCTGCCTGGACAAAAAATGAGCAGTTCTTC
cdr3_aa: CASSYSAWTKNEQFF

v_call: TRBV7-9
j_call: TRBJ1-1
d_call: .
clone_size: many
cdr3_nt: TGTGCCAGCAGCTTGACCTTTTACAACACTGAAGCTTTCTTT
cdr3_aa: CASSLTFYNTEAFF

v_call: TRBV9
j_call: TRBJ1-5
d_call: .
clone_size: .
cdr3_nt: TGTGCCAGCAGCGTAGCGGGTGGGGGCAATCAGCCCCAGCATTTT
cdr3_aa: CASSVAGGGNQPQHF

v_call: TRBV6-5
j_call: TRBJ2-7
d_call: TRBD1
clone_size: .
cdr3_nt: TGTGCCAGCAGTTGGGACAGTATAGGGCTCGAGCAGTACTTC
cdr3_aa: CASSWDSIGLEQYF

v_call: TRBV30
j_call: TRBJ1-5
d_call: .
clone_size: .
cdr3_nt: TGTGCCTGGAGTCTCAGGGAGGATCAGCCCCAGCATTTT
cdr3_aa: CAWSLREDQPQHF